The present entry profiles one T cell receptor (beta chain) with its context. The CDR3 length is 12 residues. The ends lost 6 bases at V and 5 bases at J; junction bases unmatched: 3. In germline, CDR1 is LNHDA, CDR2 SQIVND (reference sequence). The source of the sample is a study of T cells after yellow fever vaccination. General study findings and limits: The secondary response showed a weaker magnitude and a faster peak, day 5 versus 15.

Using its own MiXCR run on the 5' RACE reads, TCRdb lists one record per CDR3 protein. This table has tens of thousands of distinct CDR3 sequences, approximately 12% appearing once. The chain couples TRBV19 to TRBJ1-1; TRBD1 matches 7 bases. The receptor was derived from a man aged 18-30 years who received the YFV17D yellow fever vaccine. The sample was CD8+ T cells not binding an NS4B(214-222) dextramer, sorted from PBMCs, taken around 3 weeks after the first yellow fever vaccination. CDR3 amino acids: CASRQGITEAFF. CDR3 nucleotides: TGTGCCAGTAGACAGGGGATTACTGAAGCTTTCTTT.